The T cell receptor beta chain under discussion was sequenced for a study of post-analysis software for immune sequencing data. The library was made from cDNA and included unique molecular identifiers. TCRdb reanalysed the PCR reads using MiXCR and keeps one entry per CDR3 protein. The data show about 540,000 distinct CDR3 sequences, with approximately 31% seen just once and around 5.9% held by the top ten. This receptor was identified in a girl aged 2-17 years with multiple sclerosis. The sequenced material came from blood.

CDR3 DNA sequence: TGCAGTGCTTCGGGACAGTCCCTCCCCTACGAGCAGTACTTC. It encodes CSASGQSLPYEQYF. The V gene is TRBV20-1, the J gene TRBJ2-7, with 7 nucleotides matching TRBD1. The CDR3 runs 14 residues. With 5 bases clipped from V and 2 bases from J, the junction kept 9 bases outside the gene matches. Germline CDR1 DFQATT, CDR2 SNEGSKA (reference sequence).